This T cell receptor (beta chain) is drawn from a study of blood T cell repertoires in COVID-19 (TCRdb year 2020). About the full investigation: Collaborator samples came from the United States, Italy and Spain and covered acute and convalescent phases of COVID-19. The material from the prospective study consisted of cDNA or gDNA derived from T cells, B-cell-depleted T cells, or PBMCs. Subjects who had been exposed to COVID-19, were actively infected with it, or had recovered from it provided the deeply sampled blood TCRbeta repertoires that made up the dataset. The repertoires were released in a freely available public database meant as a resource for research on the immune response to SARS-CoV-2. The samples were drawn from two sources: the first 160 participants of the ongoing ImmuneRACE study, and 1,254 subjects contributed by 6 global collaborators. The sample metadata nearly always contained a de-identified subject ID, COVID-19 status, age in years and sex. Where HLA class I and class II types were available, the types were taken from metadata supplied by the sample provider, not from assay-based typing.

Whole blood was collected in K2EDTA tubes by collaborating institutions according to the institutions' own protocols. For TCRbeta analysis, collaborator samples were shipped as frozen whole blood, as isolated PBMCs, or as DNA extracted from either sample type. Concerning this clone itself: The target of this receptor is not known. The sample holds no much larger clone one base away, and base qualities are not on file.

TCRbeta CDR3 regions were amplified from genomic DNA by means of the immunoSEQ Assay, a bias-controlled multiplex PCR. Regarding the original processing steps: Nucleated cell counts per sample were estimated from amplification of reference gene primers within the assay. To quantify the absolute abundance of each unique TCRbeta CDR3 rearrangement, sequence reads were collapsed and filtered. For each sample, productive Simpson clonality was calculated as the square root of Simpson's diversity index across productive rearrangements. Held by TCRdb, this immuneACCESS table contains in-frame sequences only and omits some clones. Under half of the omission traces to an unresolved V gene where checked; the cause of the rest is unknown. V, J and clone size reflect that table, while D and trimming were determined from the DNA. The sample data list tens of thousands of clones, and 75% to 85% of these were observed just once. The ten largest clones represent less than 10% of the sample.

On the study overall, not on this receptor specifically: The quantity of clinical and demographic metadata differed by source and by participant and was supplied without curation.

From the germline V gene, CDR1 is SNHLY and CDR2 is FYNNEI. After removal of 3 bases from V and 0 bases from J, the junction retains 1 base not matched to a gene. Inclusive of the bounding cysteine and phenylalanine, the CDR3 is 14 residues long. Only the CDR3 DNA stays, 42 bases, in frame from base 1. The clonotype originates from a human donor in a cohort sampled during active COVID-19. In this chain, TRBV2 is recombined with TRBJ1-2, with 7 bases aligning to TRBD1. Input material: peripheral blood. The CDR3 has the sequence CASSEGTANYGYTF. The bases are TGTGCCAGCAGTGAGGGGACAGCTAACTATGGCTACACCTTC.